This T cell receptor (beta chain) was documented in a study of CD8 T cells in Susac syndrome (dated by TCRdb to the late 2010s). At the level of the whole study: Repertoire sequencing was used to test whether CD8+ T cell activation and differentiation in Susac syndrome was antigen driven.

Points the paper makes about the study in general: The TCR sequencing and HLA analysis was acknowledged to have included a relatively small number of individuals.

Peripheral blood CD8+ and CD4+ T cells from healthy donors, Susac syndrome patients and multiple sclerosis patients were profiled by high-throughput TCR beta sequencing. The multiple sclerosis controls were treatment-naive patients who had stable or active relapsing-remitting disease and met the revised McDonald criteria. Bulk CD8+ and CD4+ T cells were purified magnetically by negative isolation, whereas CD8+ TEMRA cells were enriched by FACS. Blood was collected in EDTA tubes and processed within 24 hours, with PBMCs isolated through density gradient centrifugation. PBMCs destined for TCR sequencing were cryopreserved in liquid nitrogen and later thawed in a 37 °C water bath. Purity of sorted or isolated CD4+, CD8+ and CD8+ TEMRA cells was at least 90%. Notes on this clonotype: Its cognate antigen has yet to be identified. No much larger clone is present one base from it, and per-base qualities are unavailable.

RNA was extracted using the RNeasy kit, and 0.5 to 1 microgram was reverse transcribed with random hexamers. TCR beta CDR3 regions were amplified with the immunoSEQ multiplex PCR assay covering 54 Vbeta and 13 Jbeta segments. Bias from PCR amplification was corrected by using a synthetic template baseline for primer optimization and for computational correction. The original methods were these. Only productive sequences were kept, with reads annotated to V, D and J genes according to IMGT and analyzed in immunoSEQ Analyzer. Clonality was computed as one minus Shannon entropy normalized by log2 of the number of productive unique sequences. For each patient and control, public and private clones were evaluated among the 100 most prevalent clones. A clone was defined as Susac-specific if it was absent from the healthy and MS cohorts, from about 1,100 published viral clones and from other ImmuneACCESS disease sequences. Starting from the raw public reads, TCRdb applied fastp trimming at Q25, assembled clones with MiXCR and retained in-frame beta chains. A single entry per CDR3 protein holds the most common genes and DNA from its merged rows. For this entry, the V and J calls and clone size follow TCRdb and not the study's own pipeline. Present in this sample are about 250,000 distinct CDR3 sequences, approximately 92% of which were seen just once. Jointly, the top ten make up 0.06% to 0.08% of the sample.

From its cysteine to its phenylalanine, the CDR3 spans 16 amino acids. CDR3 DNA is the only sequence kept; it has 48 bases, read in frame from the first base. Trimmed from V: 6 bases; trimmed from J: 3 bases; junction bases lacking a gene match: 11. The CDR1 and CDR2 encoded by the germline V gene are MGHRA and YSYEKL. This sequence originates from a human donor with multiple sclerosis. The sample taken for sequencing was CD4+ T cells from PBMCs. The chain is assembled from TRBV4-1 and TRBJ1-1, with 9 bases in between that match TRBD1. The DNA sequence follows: TGCGCCAGCAGTAGCGGACAGGGGATGGCGGACACTGAAGCTTTCTTT. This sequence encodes CASSSGQGMADTEAFF.